This T cell receptor (beta chain) comes out of a study of early T cells in non-severe SARS-CoV-2 infection. TCRdb itself ran the 5' RACE reads through MiXCR, one entry per CDR3 protein. This table holds 70,000 to 90,000 distinct CDR3 sequences, around 16% found once. Sequenced input: whole blood. The sequence was obtained from an adult who was a healthcare worker with PCR-confirmed SARS-CoV-2 infection or an uninfected control (not recorded which).

The CDR3 loop reads CASSIDGTGSFNEQFF. CDR3 nucleotides: TGTGCCAGTAGTATAGACGGGACAGGGAGCTTCAATGAGCAGTTCTTC. This sequence joins TRBV19 and TRBJ2-1; 9 bases align to TRBD1. CDR1 and CDR2 (germline): LNHDA, SQIVND (reference sequence). The CDR3 has 16 residues. The ends lost 0 bases at V and 6 bases at J; junction bases unmatched: 6.